A selection of T cell receptor beta chains follows, all from one sample in a study of T cell repertoires in ileal Crohn's disease. Clones were read by immunoSEQ multiplex PCR, and TCRdb kept only the in-frame ones, dropping some. The sample has over 25,000 clones, around 77% seen once. The sample comprised ileal tissue. These receptors came from an adult with Crohn's disease. Each CDR3 is given with its conserved first and last residue. A D gene is named only where the DNA matches it firmly. Not every row has a clone size; where given, it reads once, few, many or a size class.

TRBJ2-2,TRBD2,TRBV6-7,NA,CASSYYLFAGTSEETGELFF,TGTGCCAGCAGTTACTATTTGTTCGCTGGGACTAGCGAGGAAACCGGGGAGCTGTTTTTT
TRBJ1-3,NA,TRBV5-4,NA,CASSLAGGSGNTIYF,TGTGCCAGCAGCTTGGCCGGCGGGTCCGGAAACACCATATATTTT
TRBJ1-6,NA,TRBV6-5,NA,CASSYSRADSPLHF,TGTGCCAGCAGTTACTCGAGGGCGGATTCACCCCTCCACTTT
TRBJ1-2,TRBD1,TRBV6-6,NA,CASSSQTGGAPYGYTF,TGTGCCAGCAGTTCCCAGACAGGGGGCGCTCCCTATGGCTACACCTTC
TRBJ2-5,TRBD1,TRBV29-1,NA,CSVRTQGWETQYF,TGCAGCGTTCGCACACAGGGGTGGGAGACCCAGTACTTC
TRBJ2-2,NA,TRBV5-1,few,CASSFRSTNTGELFF,TGCGCCAGCAGCTTTAGGAGCACGAACACCGGGGAGCTGTTTTTT
TRBJ2-7,NA,TRBV2,NA,CASSESRGNEQYF,TGTGCCAGCAGTGAAAGTCGGGGAAACGAGCAGTACTTC
TRBJ1-2,TRBD1,TRBV6-6,NA,CASETGAGGYTF,TGTGCCAGCGAAACAGGGGCGGGTGGCTACACCTTC
TRBJ2-2,NA,TRBV5-1,few,CASSTDRTGELFF,TGCGCCAGCAGCACCGACAGGACCGGGGAGCTGTTTTTT
TRBJ2-7,TRBD2,TRBV6-1,few,CASTIGGNTYEQYF,TGTGCCAGCACCATCGGGGGGAACACCTACGAGCAGTACTTC
TRBJ1-5,NA,TRBV19,NA,CASGTYRADSNQPQHF,TGTGCCAGTGGGACATACAGGGCCGATAGCAATCAGCCCCAGCATTTT
TRBJ2-5,NA,TRBV30,NA,CAWSVLAGSQETQYF,TGTGCCTGGAGTGTCCTAGCTGGGTCTCAAGAGACCCAGTACTTC
TRBJ2-7,TRBD2,TRBV5-1,NA,CASTLTSGRASEQYF,TGCGCCAGCACCTTGACTAGCGGGAGGGCTAGCGAGCAGTACTTC
TRBJ1-1,NA,TRBV30,NA,CAWSRRGITEAFF,TGTGCCTGGAGTCGCAGGGGCATCACTGAAGCTTTCTTT
TRBJ2-3,TRBD2,TRBV9,NA,CASSHSGGASDTQYF,TGTGCCAGCAGCCACAGCGGGGGGGCCTCAGATACGCAGTATTTT
TRBJ1-2,TRBD1,TRBV6-4,medium-sized,CASSPTPQGVDGYTF,TGTGCCAGCAGCCCCACCCCGCAGGGGGTAGATGGCTACACCTTC
TRBJ2-5,TRBD2,TRBV7-2,NA,CASSLTSVIQETQYF,TGTGCCAGCAGCTTGACTAGCGTAATCCAAGAGACCCAGTACTTC
TRBJ2-1,TRBD1,TRBV4-2,NA,CASSLKTGGYYNEQFF,TGTGCCAGCAGCCTTAAGACAGGGGGATACTACAATGAGCAGTTCTTC
TRBJ2-7,NA,TRBV2,NA,CASRAYGGGGSFYEQYF,TGTGCCAGCAGGGCCTACGGTGGGGGGGGCTCTTTTTACGAGCAGTACTTC
TRBJ1-5,TRBD1,TRBV19,NA,CASRRQGEVNQPQHF,TGTGCCAGTAGAAGACAGGGGGAGGTGAATCAGCCCCAGCATTTT
TRBJ1-5,NA,TRBV19,NA,CASSIDLGLRISNQPQHF,TGTGCCAGTAGTATAGATCTCGGACTGAGAATTAGCAATCAGCCCCAGCATTTT
TRBJ1-1,TRBD1,TRBV7-9,NA,CASSLDRGGTEAFF,TGTGCCAGCAGCTTGGACAGGGGGGGCACTGAAGCTTTCTTT
TRBJ1-2,TRBD1,TRBV11-2,once,CASSYGQGVGYGYTF,TGTGCCAGCAGCTACGGACAGGGCGTGGGGTATGGCTACACCTTC
TRBJ2-2,TRBD1,TRBV2,NA,CASSDRDSDTGELFF,TGTGCCAGCAGCGATAGGGACAGCGACACCGGGGAGCTGTTTTTT
TRBJ1-5,NA,TRBV2,NA,CASSSETGQPQHF,TGTGCCAGCAGTTCCGAGACTGGGCAGCCCCAGCATTTT
TRBJ1-6,TRBD1,TRBV30,once,CAWRGTGWNSPLHF,TGTGCCTGGAGGGGGACAGGTTGGAATTCACCCCTCCACTTT
TRBJ1-2,NA,TRBV10-3,NA,CAIAGAGRQTYGYTF,TGTGCCATCGCAGGGGCCGGACGACAGACCTATGGCTACACCTTC
TRBJ2-1,TRBD1,TRBV11-1,NA,CASSPTRGLSSYNEQFF,TGTGCCAGCAGCCCAACAAGGGGGCTTAGCTCCTACAATGAGCAGTTCTTC
TRBJ2-6,TRBD1,TRBV6-1,NA,CASSEGQGSGANVLTF,TGTGCCAGCAGTGAAGGACAGGGGTCTGGGGCCAACGTCCTGACTTTC
TRBJ1-4,NA,TRBV7-9,NA,CASSVTGDEKLFF,TGTGCCAGCAGCGTGACCGGGGATGAAAAACTGTTTTTT
TRBJ1-6,NA,TRBV9,NA,CASSAIELMYSPLHF,TGTGCCAGCAGCGCCATAGAATTGATGTATTCACCCCTCCACTTT
TRBJ2-7,NA,TRBV15,NA,CATSREPGSYEQYF,TGTGCCACCAGCAGAGAACCCGGCTCCTACGAGCAGTACTTC
TRBJ2-2,TRBD2,TRBV19,NA,CASSKGLALKSGELFF,TGTGCCAGTAGTAAGGGACTAGCGCTCAAATCCGGGGAGCTGTTTTTT
TRBJ2-7,NA,TRBV7-3,NA,CASSSGDSGGPEQYF,TGTGCCAGCAGCTCCGGAGATAGCGGTGGTCCGGAGCAGTACTTC
TRBJ1-6,NA,TRBV15,NA,CATTQGGVDNSPLHF,TGTGCCACCACCCAAGGGGGGGTCGATAATTCACCCCTCCACTTT
TRBJ2-2,NA,TRBV6-1,NA,CASSVTRGANTGELFF,TGTGCCAGCAGTGTCACGCGGGGAGCGAACACCGGGGAGCTGTTTTTT
TRBJ2-2,TRBD2,TRBV30,NA,CAWIGGGLNTGELFF,TGTGCCTGGATCGGGGGGGGGCTGAACACCGGGGAGCTGTTTTTT
TRBJ1-1,NA,TRBV7-7,NA,CASSPPRVVTEAFF,TGTGCCAGCTCCCCCCCCCGGGTCGTGACTGAAGCTTTCTTT
TRBJ1-6,NA,TRBV6-5,once,CASSDWSSYNSPLHF,TGTGCCAGCAGCGACTGGAGCTCCTATAATTCACCCCTCCACTTT
TRBJ2-2,TRBD1,TRBV2,NA,CASSEVGRAGGGYTGELFF,TGTGCCAGCAGTGAAGTTGGCAGAGCAGGGGGCGGGTACACCGGGGAGCTGTTTTTT
TRBJ2-3,NA,TRBV7-7,NA,CASSFSRTDTQYF,TGTGCCAGCAGCTTCTCCCGCACAGATACGCAGTATTTT
TRBJ2-2,NA,TRBV19,NA,CASKETLNTGELFF,TGTGCCAGTAAGGAGACTCTAAACACCGGGGAGCTGTTTTTT
TRBJ1-2,TRBD1,TRBV19,NA,CASSIQGAGYGYTF,TGTGCCAGTAGTATACAGGGGGCCGGCTATGGCTACACCTTC
TRBJ2-3,NA,TRBV7-9,few,CASSLGGPDTQYF,TGTGCCAGCAGCTTAGGGGGCCCAGATACGCAGTATTTT
TRBJ2-3,NA,TRBV29-1,NA,CSVHRADTQYF,TGCAGCGTCCACAGGGCAGATACGCAGTATTTT
TRBJ1-3,NA,TRBV4-3,NA,CASSQDPFSSGNTIYF,TGCGCCAGCAGCCAAGATCCCTTTAGCTCTGGAAACACCATATATTTT
TRBJ2-2,NA,TRBV5-1,NA,CASSFLNTGELFF,TGCGCCAGCAGCTTTCTGAACACCGGGGAGCTGTTTTTT
TRBJ1-2,NA,TRBV11-2,NA,CASRGGWSYGYTF,TGTGCCAGCCGGGGGGGTTGGAGCTATGGCTACACCTTC